The clone carrying this T cell receptor (beta chain) was counted only a few times. Its target is not known. Employing constant-segment primers, 5'RACE generated TCR alpha and TCR beta cDNA libraries bearing sample barcodes and UMIs. Each CDR3 protein gets one entry after TCRdb re-called the 5' RACE reads with MiXCR. Here the sample spans around 200,000 distinct CDR3 sequences, under 30% being singletons. The CDR3 totals 15 residues. V was pared by 3 bases and J by 2 bases, with 3 bases of the junction left unmatched. This entry is derived from a study of T-cell memory formation after mild COVID-19. General study results and limits: The pre-infection memory compartment contained some responding clones, suggesting cross-reactive memory joined.

The sample comprised PBMCs or a T cell subset sorted from them (not recorded which). This receptor was taken from an adult woman who had mild COVID-19 (a few samples of this study predate the infection). Cell type and time point are not known. The chain employs TRBV12-3 or TRBV12-4 and TRBJ2-3; TRBD1 aligns across 9 bases. This CDR3 is CASSLGQGLTDTQYF. CDR3 in DNA: TGTGCCAGCAGTTTGGGACAGGGCCTCACAGATACGCAGTATTTT.